This is a list of T cell receptor beta chains from one sample in a study of blood T cell repertoires in COVID-19. Only in-frame clones appear in the TCRdb table, and some are missing; sequencing was by immunoSEQ multiplex PCR. The sample records about 150,000 clones, around three quarters being singletons. Sequencing input: peripheral blood. Every receptor here comes from a man at least 80 years old with acute or convalescent COVID-19. CDR3s include the opening cysteine and the closing phenylalanine or tryptophan. D genes are given only for firm matches. Some rows mark clone size as missing; the rest say once, few, many or name a class of expanded clone.

>-|TRBV5-1|TRBJ2-7|-
CASSFRTGRVYEQYF
TGCGCCAGCAGCTTTCGTACAGGAAGAGTGTACGAGCAGTACTTC
>TRBD1|TRBV15|TRBJ1-5|-
CATSRASTGNQPQHF
TGTGCCACCAGCAGGGCATCGACAGGGAATCAGCCCCAGCATTTT
>TRBD1|TRBV6-5|TRBJ1-2|-
CASSYGQGISGYTF
TGTGCCAGCAGTTACGGACAGGGTATCAGTGGCTACACCTTC
>-|TRBV27|TRBJ1-2|once
CASSFRGANYGYTF
TGTGCCAGCAGTTTCCGGGGGGCTAACTATGGCTACACCTTC
>-|TRBV5-1|TRBJ1-1|-
CASSTGLRGTEAFF
TGCGCCAGCAGCACGGGGTTGCGGGGCACTGAAGCTTTCTTT
>TRBD1|TRBV12-3/TRBV12-4|TRBJ2-7|-
CASSRGNEQYF
TGTGCCAGTAGCAGGGGGAACGAGCAGTACTTC
>-|TRBV28|TRBJ1-5|-
CASSQGFQPQHF
TGTGCCAGCAGCCAGGGTTTTCAGCCCCAGCATTTT
>TRBD1|TRBV19|TRBJ1-5|few
CASSMRRGDSHQPQHF
TGTGCCAGTAGTATGCGAAGGGGGGACAGCCATCAGCCCCAGCATTTT
>-|TRBV7-2|TRBJ1-2|-
CASSLERLSSNYGYTF
TGTGCCAGCAGCTTAGAGAGGCTCAGTTCTAACTATGGCTACACCTTC
>TRBD1|TRBV5-1|TRBJ1-1|-
CASSFLQGAQGAEAFF
TGCGCCAGCAGCTTCCTACAGGGGGCCCAGGGGGCTGAAGCTTTCTTT
>TRBD1|TRBV10-1|TRBJ1-2|-
CASRDRGQSPYGYTF
TGCGCCAGCAGGGACAGGGGGCAGTCACCCTATGGCTACACCTTC
>-|TRBV29-1|TRBJ2-3|-
CSVWAPGDTQYF
TGCAGCGTGTGGGCCCCCGGAGATACGCAGTATTTT
>-|TRBV5-1|TRBJ1-2|-
CASSPSGGLNYGYTF
TGCGCCAGCAGCCCTTCGGGGGGTTTAAACTATGGCTACACCTTC
>TRBD1|TRBV18|TRBJ1-1|-
CASSPPSQGGTEAFF
TGTGCCAGCTCACCACCCTCACAGGGGGGCACTGAAGCTTTCTTT
>-|TRBV5-4|TRBJ1-2|-
CASSLAEQGLNYGYTF
TGTGCCAGCAGCTTGGCTGAACAGGGATTAAACTATGGCTACACCTTC
>TRBD1|TRBV27|TRBJ1-4|-
CASSRTGTGGEKLFF
TGTGCCAGCAGTCGGACCGGGACAGGGGGAGAAAAACTGTTTTTT
>TRBD1|TRBV28|TRBJ1-5|-
CASSLPPGTAQPQPQHF
TGTGCCAGTTCCCTGCCGCCTGGGACAGCCCAGCCTCAGCCCCAGCATTTT
>-|TRBV15|TRBJ2-7|-
CATSRVETGSTRYEQYF
TGTGCCACCAGCAGAGTTGAGACAGGATCAACTCGTTACGAGCAGTACTTC
>TRBD2|TRBV6-6|TRBJ2-7|-
CASSYRSGGSTYEQYF
TGTGCCAGCAGTTACAGGAGCGGGGGGAGTACCTACGAGCAGTACTTC
>TRBD2|TRBV4-1|TRBJ2-5|-
CASSLGLAGGQETQYF
TGCGCCAGCAGCCTTGGACTAGCGGGGGGACAAGAGACCCAGTACTTC
>TRBD1|TRBV5-1|TRBJ2-2|-
CASSPPTGTGDTGELFF
TGCGCCAGCAGCCCCCCCACCGGGACAGGGGACACCGGGGAGCTGTTTTTT
>-|TRBV18|TRBJ1-5|-
CASSPPAGVGNQPQHF
TGTGCCAGCTCACCACCGGCCGGGGTGGGCAATCAGCCCCAGCATTTT
>TRBD1|TRBV5-8|TRBJ1-5|-
CASSLGDRGYQPQHF
TGTGCCAGCAGCTTAGGAGACAGGGGCTATCAGCCCCAGCATTTT
>TRBD1|TRBV5-1|TRBJ1-1|-
CASSEARGRTEAFF
TGCGCCAGCAGCGAGGCCAGGGGGCGGACTGAAGCTTTCTTT
>-|TRBV7-2|TRBJ2-5|-
CASSFLGGRETQYF
TGTGCCAGCAGCTTCTTAGGGGGTAGGGAGACCCAGTACTTC
>-|TRBV2|TRBJ1-6|-
CASRPWRPNSPLHF
TGTGCCAGCAGGCCTTGGAGGCCCAATTCACCCCTCCACTTT
>-|TRBV7-2|TRBJ2-5|few
CASSLAEVGETQYF
TGTGCCAGCAGCTTAGCGGAGGTTGGCGAGACCCAGTACTTC
>-|TRBV5-8|TRBJ2-1|few
CASSLSGNEQFF
TGTGCCAGCAGCTTGAGCGGCAATGAGCAGTTCTTC
>-|TRBV5-4|TRBJ1-6|-
CASSHTPGYNSPLHF
TGTGCCAGCAGCCACACTCCAGGCTATAATTCACCCCTCCACTTT
>-|TRBV2|TRBJ1-6|-
CASSLTKADSPLHF
TGTGCCAGCAGCCTCACTAAGGCGGATTCACCCCTCCACTTT
>-|TRBV28|TRBJ1-3|-
CASSWERNTIYF
TGTGCCAGCAGTTGGGAGAGGAACACCATATATTTT
>-|TRBV13|TRBJ1-1|-
CASSLRAGGMGMNTEAFF
TGTGCCAGCAGCCTGCGGGCGGGGGGGATGGGAATGAACACTGAAGCTTTCTTT
>-|TRBV5-6|TRBJ1-1|-
CASSPGGYSTEAFF
TGTGCCAGCAGCCCGGGGGGGTATAGCACTGAAGCTTTCTTT
>TRBD1|TRBV2|TRBJ2-5|-
CASRPTGVETQYF
TGTGCCAGCAGACCGACAGGGGTTGAGACCCAGTACTTC
>TRBD2|TRBV6-5|TRBJ2-1|-
CASRYTSGGNNEQFF
TGTGCCAGCAGATATACTAGCGGGGGTAACAATGAGCAGTTCTTC
>-|TRBV4-2|TRBJ2-2|-
CASSQGAANTGELFF
TGTGCCAGCAGCCAGGGGGCTGCTAACACCGGGGAGCTGTTTTTT